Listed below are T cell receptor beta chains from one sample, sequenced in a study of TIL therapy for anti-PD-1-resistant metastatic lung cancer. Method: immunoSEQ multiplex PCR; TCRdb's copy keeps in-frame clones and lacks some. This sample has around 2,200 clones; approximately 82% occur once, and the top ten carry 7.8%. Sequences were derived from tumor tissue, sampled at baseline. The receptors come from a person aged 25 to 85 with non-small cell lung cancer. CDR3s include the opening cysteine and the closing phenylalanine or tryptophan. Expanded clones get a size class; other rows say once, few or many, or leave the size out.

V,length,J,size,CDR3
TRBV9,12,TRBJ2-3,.,CASSAGADTQYF
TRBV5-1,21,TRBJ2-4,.,CASSFSSSGRAEGLAKNIQYF
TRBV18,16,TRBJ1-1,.,CASSPREASGGTEAFF
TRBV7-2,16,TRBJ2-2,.,CASSLLGLAVTGELFF
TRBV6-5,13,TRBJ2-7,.,CASPCGEWGEQYF
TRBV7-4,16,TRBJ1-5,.,CASSLVLPGLNQPQHF
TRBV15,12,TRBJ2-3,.,CATSAGADTQYF
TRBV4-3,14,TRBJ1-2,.,CASSRELANYGYTF
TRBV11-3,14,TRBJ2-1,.,CASSLAPLGNEQFF
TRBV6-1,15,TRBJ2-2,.,CASRGLAGVIGELFF
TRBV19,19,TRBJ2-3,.,CASSIVGGAQQGYRNTQYF
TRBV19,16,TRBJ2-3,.,CASSSSGARGTDTQYF
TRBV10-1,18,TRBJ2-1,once,CASSETRSGRARDNEQFF